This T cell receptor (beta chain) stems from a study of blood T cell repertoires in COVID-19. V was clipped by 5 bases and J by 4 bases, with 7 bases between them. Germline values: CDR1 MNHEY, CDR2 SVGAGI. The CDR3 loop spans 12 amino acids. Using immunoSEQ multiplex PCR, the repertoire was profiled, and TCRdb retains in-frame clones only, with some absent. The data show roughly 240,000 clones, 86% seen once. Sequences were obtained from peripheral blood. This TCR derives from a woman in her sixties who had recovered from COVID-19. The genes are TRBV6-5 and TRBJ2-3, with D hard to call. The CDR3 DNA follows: TGTGCCAGCAGTCCCCATTCAGATACGCAGTATTTT. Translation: CASSPHSDTQYF.